The source of this T cell receptor beta chain is a study of blood T cells in healthy people across ages. With a J-beta primer mix and a sample-barcoded 5' primer, a second PCR ran about 7 to 12 cycles. All cDNA molecules were each tagged by a template-switch adaptor with 12 random nucleotides. Per sample, CDR3-containing paired-end reads numbered at least 3 million. TCRdb reprocessed the 5' RACE reads via MiXCR and lists one record per CDR3 protein. The repertoire includes about 580,000 distinct CDR3 sequences, around 48% of them detected once, and roughly 24% sits in the top ten. Every donor provided roughly 9.1 milliliters of peripheral blood. This clonotype was detected only a few times. The germline V gene encodes CDR1 SGHDT and CDR2 YYEEEE. This CDR3 is 14 amino acids long. J gave up 5 bases and V 4 bases, and 8 bases lay outside the gene matches.

The material sequenced was blood. This TCR was recovered from a man older than 75 in good health. The rearrangement joins TRBV5-6 to TRBJ2-7, with 8 bases lining up with TRBD1. CDR3 coding DNA: TGTGCCAGCAGCCGTACAGGGGGTGGGGACGAGCAGTACTTC. Translation gives CASSRTGGGDEQYF. Combining the CDR3 with reference TRBV5-6 and TRBJ2-7 gives the whole variable domain DAGVTQSPTHLIKTRGQQVTLRCSPKSGHDTVSWYQQALGQGPQFIFQYYEEEERQRGNFPDRFSGHQFPNYSSELNVNALLLGDSALYLCASSRTGGGDEQYFGPGTRLTVT.